One sample yielded the 10 T cell receptor beta chains listed below, sequenced in a study of PD-1 blockade in classical Hodgkin lymphoma (dated by TCRdb to 2018 to 2021). In light of the paper, this sample's time point label describes: cycle 4 day 1 (C4D1), after 6 weeks of nivolumab. Every trial patient had relapsed after autologous stem cell transplantation, and cohorts A, B and C differed in prior brentuximab vedotin exposure. The receptor library was made with the immunoSEQ multiplex PCR assay. Sourced from immuneACCESS, this table was stored by TCRdb with only in-frame sequences that have V and J called. A share of the clones is absent; for the studies checked, an unresolved V gene accounts for under half, and the remainder has no known explanation. For this sample the table gives around 30,000 clones, of which over 75% were detected only once. The ten most abundant clones make up about a sixth of the sample.

Sample: peripheral blood mononuclear cells (PBMCs), taken before the fourth cycle of nivolumab. The receptors stem from a human donor with classical Hodgkin lymphoma.

This chain connects TRBV6-5 to TRBJ2-1, with 9 bases that match TRBD2. CDR1 and CDR2 (germline): MNHEY, SVGAGI. Unmatched junction bases numbered 3, after V lost 5 bases and J lost 4 bases. This CDR3 region has 14 residues. The CDR3 DNA is TGTGCCAGCAGTCCTAGCGGGGCGTACAATGAGCAGTTCTTC. Translating it yields CASSPSGAYNEQFF.

The chain is built from TRBV15 and TRBJ2-3; weak D call: TRBD2 (6 bases). The CDR3 is 18 residues long. Per germline, CDR1 LNHNV and CDR2 YYDKDF (reference sequence). V lost 0 bases and J 4 bases, leaving 20 bases between the germline ends. In DNA, the CDR3 is TGTGCCACCAGCAGAGATCGAGGGGACTCCAACCGGCCAGATACGCAGTATTTT. Residues: CATSRDRGDSNRPDTQYF.

The chain joins TRBV6-6 to TRBJ1-1; 8 bases align to TRBD1. J was trimmed by 5 bases and V by 6 bases; bases with no gene match: 5. This CDR3 region has 13 residues. Germline V gene data show CDR1 as MNHNY and CDR2 as SVGAGI (reference sequence). The CDR3 DNA sequence: TGTGCCAGCAGCCCACAGGGGGGGACTGAAGCTTTCTTT. It is translated as CASSPQGGTEAFF.

This chain connects TRBV27 to TRBJ2-3; D is undetermined. V lost 3 bases, J lost 2 bases, and 9 bases lay in between. This CDR3 region has 14 residues. Germline V gene data show CDR1 as MNHEY and CDR2 as SMNVEV (reference sequence). CDR3 in amino acids: CASSFSAITDTQYF. The CDR3 nucleotides are TGTGCCAGCAGTTTCTCAGCGATCACAGATACGCAGTATTTT.

The CDR3 nucleotides read TGCAGCGTTGAAGAGGGGGCTGGCTACACCTTC. Translating gives CSVEEGAGYTF. The chain uses TRBV29-1 and TRBJ1-2; tentative D call: TRBD1 (6 bases). V shed 0 bases and J shed 7 bases, with 6 bases lying between them. The CDR3 length is 11 residues. The germline CDR1 and CDR2 sequences are SQVTM and ANQGSEA.

This clone was observed a single time. This rearrangement joins TRBV6-5 to TRBJ1-5; D not certain. The CDR3 has 14 residues. CDR1 is MNHEY, CDR2 SVGAGI, per germline. Deletions cut 4 bases from V and 0 bases from J, with 7 bases between. The CDR3 region is CASSSTYSNQPQHF. The CDR3 coding sequence is TGTGCCAGCAGTTCCACATATAGCAATCAGCCCCAGCATTTT.

The rearrangement joins TRBV19 to TRBJ1-5; D perhaps matches TRBD1 (5 bases). Germline CDR1 LNHDA, CDR2 SQIVND (reference sequence). Trimming removed 5 bases at V and 5 bases at J, with 13 bases between. The CDR3 has 14 amino acids. CDR3 in DNA: TGTGCCAGTAGTGCTACCTCCAGGGATCAGCCCCAGCATTTT. Translation gives CASSATSRDQPQHF.

The rearrangement links TRBV6-1 to TRBJ2-7; TRBD2 aligns across 11 bases. Germline values: CDR1 MNHNS, CDR2 SASEGT. The V and J ends lost 5 bases and 2 bases, in that order; junction bases with no gene match: 5. This CDR3 is built from 15 residues. The CDR3 sequence: CASSQGLAVAYEQYF. CDR3 bases: TGTGCCAGCAGTCAGGGACTAGCGGTCGCCTACGAGCAGTACTTC.

The chain recombines TRBV5-6 with TRBJ2-1; D tentatively reads TRBD1 or TRBD2 (5 bases each). The V end lost 6 bases, the J end lost 4 bases, and 14 bases lay between the germline ends. The V gene's germline CDR1 is SGHDT and CDR2 YYEEEE. The CDR3 extends over 14 amino acids. CDR3 bases: TGTGCCAGCACCCCGGGATCAGGGTACAATGAGCAGTTCTTC. It encodes CASTPGSGYNEQFF.

The chain joins TRBV7-9 to TRBJ1-5; perhaps TRBD1 as D (5 bases). CDR3 size: 14 residues. Germline V gives CDR1 SEHNR, CDR2 FQNEAQ (reference sequence). V gave up 0 bases and J gave up 9 bases, with 12 bases separating them. Here the CDR3 DNA reads TGTGCCAGCAGCTTAGCGACAGCCCTTTGGCCCCAGCATTTT. Protein product: CASSLATALWPQHF.